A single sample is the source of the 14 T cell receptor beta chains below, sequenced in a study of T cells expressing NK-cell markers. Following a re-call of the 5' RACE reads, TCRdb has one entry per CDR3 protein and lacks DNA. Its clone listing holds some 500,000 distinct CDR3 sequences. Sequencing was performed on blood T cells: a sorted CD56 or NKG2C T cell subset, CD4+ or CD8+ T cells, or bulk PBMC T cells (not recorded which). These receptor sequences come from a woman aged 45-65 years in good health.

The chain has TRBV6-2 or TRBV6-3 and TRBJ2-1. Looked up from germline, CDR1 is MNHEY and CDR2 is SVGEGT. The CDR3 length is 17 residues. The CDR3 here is CASSQRPAGVAYNEQFF.

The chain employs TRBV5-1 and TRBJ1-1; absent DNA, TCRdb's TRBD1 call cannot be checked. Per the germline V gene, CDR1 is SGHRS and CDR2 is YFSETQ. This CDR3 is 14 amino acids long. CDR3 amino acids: CASSPLRSGTEAFF.

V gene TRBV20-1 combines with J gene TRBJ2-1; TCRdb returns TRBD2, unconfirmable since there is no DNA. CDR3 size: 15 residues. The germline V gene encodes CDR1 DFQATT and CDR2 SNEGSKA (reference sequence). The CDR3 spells CSARVLGPTLNEQFF.

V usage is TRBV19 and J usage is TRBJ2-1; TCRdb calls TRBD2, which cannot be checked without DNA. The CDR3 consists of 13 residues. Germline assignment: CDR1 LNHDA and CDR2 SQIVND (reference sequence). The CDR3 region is CASKVAGANEQFF.

CDR3 protein: CASSPQPGLASGELFF. V gene TRBV11-2 combines with J gene TRBJ2-2; TCRdb indicates TRBD2, and absent DNA this call remains unverified. This CDR3 contains 16 residues. Per the germline V gene, CDR1 is SGHAT and CDR2 is FQNNGV.

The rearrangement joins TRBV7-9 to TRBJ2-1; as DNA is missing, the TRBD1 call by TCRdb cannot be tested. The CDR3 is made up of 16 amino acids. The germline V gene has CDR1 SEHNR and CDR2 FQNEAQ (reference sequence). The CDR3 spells CASSSRTGGGVNEQFF.

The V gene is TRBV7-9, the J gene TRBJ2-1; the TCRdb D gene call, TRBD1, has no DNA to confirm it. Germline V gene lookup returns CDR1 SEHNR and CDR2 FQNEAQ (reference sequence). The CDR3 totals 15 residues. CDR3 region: CASSLDRQGASEQFF.

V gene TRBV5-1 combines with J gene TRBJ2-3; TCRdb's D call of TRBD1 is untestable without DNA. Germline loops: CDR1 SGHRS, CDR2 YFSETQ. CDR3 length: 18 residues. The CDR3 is CASSLGGQGTFYTDTQYF.

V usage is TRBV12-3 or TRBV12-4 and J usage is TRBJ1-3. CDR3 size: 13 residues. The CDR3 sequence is CASSSSSGNTIYF.

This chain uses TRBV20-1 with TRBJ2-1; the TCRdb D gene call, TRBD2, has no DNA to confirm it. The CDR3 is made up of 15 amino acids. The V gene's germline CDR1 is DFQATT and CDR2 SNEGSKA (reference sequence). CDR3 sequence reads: CSARDSGRSSDEQFF.

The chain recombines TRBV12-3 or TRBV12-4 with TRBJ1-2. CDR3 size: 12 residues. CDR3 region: CASSFDTYGYTF.

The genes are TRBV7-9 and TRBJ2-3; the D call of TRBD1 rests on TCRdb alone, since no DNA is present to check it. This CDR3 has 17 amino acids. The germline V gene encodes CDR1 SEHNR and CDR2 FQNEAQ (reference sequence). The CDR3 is CASSLPGRGPYTDTQYF.

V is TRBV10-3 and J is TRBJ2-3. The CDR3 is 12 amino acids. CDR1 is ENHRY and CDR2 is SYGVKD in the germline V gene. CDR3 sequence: CAIRRSTDTQYF.

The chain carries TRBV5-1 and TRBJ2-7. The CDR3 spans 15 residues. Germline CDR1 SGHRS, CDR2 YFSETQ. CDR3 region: CASSWGNQRSYEQYF.